This record concerns one TCR beta chain sequence. Its antigen is unknown. The sample is drawn from a study of immune evolution from preneoplasia to lung adenocarcinoma. Study outcomes and limitations: Normal lung had highest clonality; later lesions appeared denser, more diverse. Normal lung had the highest top T cell clone frequencies.

The data were produced by immunoSEQ multiplex PCR, yet TCRdb's version contains in-frame clones alone and is incomplete. The sample records about 3,500 clones, about 79% being singletons. The CDR3 runs 14 residues. Germline V gene data show CDR1 as MGHRA and CDR2 as YSYEKL. This chain links TRBV4-1 with TRBJ2-5; D possibly matches TRBD1 or TRBD2 (7 bases each). The tail of the sequence fits TRBJ2-7 better, so the J call may be wrong. This sequence was found in a person aged 60-80 years with lung adenocarcinoma. Sample: FFPE lung adenocarcinoma in situ tissue. The CDR3 nucleotides read TGCGCCAGCAGCCGAGCGGGACAGAACTACGAGCAGTACTTC. This sequence encodes CASSRAGQNYEQYF.